The present entry profiles one T cell receptor beta chain with its context. With 6 bases clipped from V and 1 base from J, the junction kept 4 bases outside the gene matches. Looked up from germline, CDR1 is DFQATT and CDR2 is SNEGSKA (reference sequence). This CDR3 region has 14 residues. A sample-barcoded 5' primer and a J-beta primer mix were used in a second PCR of about 7 to 12 cycles. TCRdb independently ran MiXCR on the 5' RACE reads; one entry per CDR3 protein. The repertoire consists of approximately 780,000 distinct CDR3 sequences, with 25% to 30% occurring once and the leading ten covering 2.5% to 3.5%. This specimen comes from a study of blood T cells in healthy people across ages. The sample was also linked to a second study, of T cells of mothers and their children.

The gene calls are TRBV20-1 and TRBJ2-3; 10 bases fit TRBD2. The sequence came from a boy between 5 and 17 years old in good health. The specimen sequenced was blood. The CDR3 nucleotides are TGCAGTGCCCTCGGGACTAGCGGCACAGATACGCAGTATTTT. Its protein product is CSALGTSGTDTQYF.